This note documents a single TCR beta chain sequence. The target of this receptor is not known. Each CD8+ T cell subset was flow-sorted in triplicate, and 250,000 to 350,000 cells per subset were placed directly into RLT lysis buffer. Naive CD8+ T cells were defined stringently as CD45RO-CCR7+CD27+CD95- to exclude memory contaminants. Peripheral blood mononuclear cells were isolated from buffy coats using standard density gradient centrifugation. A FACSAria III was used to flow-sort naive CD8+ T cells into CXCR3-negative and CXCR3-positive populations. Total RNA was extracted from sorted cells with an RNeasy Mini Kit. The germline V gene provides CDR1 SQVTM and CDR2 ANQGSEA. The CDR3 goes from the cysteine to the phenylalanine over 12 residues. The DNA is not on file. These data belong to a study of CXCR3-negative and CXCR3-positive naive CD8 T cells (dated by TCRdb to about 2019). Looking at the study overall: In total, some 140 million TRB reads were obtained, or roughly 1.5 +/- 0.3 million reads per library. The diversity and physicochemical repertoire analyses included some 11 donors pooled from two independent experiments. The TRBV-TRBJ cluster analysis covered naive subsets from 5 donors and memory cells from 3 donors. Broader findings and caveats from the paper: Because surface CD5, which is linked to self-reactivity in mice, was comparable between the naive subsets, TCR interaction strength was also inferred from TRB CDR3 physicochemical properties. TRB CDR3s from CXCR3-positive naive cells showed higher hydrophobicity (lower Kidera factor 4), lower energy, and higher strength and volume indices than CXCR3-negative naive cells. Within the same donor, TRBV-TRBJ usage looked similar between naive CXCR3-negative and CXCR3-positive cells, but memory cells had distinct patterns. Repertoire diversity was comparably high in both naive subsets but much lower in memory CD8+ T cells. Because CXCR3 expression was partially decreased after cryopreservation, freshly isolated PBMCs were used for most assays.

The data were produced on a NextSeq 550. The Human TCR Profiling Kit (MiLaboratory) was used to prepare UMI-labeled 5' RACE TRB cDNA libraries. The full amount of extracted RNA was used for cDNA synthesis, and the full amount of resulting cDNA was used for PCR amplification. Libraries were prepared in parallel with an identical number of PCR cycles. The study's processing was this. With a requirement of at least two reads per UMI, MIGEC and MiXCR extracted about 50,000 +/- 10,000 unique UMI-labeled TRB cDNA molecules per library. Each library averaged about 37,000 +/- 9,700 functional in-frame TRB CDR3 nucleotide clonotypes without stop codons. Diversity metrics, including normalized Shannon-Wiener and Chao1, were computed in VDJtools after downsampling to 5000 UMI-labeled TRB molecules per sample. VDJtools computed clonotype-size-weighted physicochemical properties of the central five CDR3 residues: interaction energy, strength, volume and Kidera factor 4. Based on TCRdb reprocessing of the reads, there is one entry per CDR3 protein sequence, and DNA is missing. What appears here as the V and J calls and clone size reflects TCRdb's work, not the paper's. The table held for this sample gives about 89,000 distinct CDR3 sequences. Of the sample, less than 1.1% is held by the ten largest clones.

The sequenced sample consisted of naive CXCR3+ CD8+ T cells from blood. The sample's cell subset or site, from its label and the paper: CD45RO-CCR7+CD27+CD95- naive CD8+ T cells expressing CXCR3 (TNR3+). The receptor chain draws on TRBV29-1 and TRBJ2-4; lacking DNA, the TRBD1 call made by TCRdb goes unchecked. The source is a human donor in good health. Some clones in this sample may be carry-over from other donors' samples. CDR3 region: CSAQVGENEQYF.